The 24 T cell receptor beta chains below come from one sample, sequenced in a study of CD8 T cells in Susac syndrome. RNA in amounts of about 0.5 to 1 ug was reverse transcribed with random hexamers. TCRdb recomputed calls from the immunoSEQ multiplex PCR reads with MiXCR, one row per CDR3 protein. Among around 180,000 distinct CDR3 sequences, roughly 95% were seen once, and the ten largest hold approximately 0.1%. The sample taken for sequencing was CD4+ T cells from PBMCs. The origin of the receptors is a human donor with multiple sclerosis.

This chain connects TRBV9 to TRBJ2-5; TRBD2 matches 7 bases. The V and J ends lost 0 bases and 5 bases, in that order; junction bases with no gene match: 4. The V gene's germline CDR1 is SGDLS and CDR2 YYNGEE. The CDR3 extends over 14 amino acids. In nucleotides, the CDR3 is TGTGCCAGCAGCGTAGCCGGACTAGGGGAGACCCAGTACTTC. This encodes CASSVAGLGETQYF.

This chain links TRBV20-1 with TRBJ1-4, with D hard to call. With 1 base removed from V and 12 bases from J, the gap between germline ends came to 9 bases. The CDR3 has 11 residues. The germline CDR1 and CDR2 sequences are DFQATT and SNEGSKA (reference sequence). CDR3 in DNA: TGCAGTGCTAGAGCATATAAGGAACTGTTTTTT. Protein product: CSARAYKELFF.

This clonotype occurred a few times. The CDR3 spells CASSATGFSTDTQYF. CDR3 nucleotide sequence: TGTGCCAGCAGCGCGACAGGGTTCAGCACAGATACGCAGTATTTT. The V call is TRBV9, the J call TRBJ2-3, with 7 bases fitting TRBD1. Germline V gene lookup returns CDR1 SGDLS and CDR2 YYNGEE. V was pared by 3 bases and J by 0 bases, with 4 bases of the junction left unmatched. This CDR3 is built from 15 residues.

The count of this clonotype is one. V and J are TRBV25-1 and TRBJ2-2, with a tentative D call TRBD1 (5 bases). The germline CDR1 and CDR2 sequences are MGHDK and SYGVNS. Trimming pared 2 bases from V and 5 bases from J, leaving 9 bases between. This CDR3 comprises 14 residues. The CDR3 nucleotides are TGTGCCAGCAGTGAAACGTCAGGGACCGGGGAGCTGTTTTTT. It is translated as CASSETSGTGELFF. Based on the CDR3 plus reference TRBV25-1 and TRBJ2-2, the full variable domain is EADIYQTPRYLVIGTGKKITLECSQTMGHDKMYWYQQDPGMELHLIHYSYGVNSTEKGDLSSESTVSRIRTEHFPLTLESARPSHTSQYLCASSETSGTGELFFGEGSRLTVL.

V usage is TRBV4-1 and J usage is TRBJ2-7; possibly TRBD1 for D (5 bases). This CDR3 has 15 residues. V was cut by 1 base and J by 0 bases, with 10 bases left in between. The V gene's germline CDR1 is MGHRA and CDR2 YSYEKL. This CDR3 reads CASSQGPGNSYEQYF. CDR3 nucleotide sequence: TGCGCCAGCAGCCAAGGTCCAGGGAACTCCTACGAGCAGTACTTC.

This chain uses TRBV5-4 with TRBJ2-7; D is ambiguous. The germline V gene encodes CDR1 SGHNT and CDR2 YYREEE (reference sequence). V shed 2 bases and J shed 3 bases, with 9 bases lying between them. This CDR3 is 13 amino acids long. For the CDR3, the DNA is TGTGCCAGCAGCTTTGCAGGATACTACGAGCAGTACTTC. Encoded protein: CASSFAGYYEQYF.

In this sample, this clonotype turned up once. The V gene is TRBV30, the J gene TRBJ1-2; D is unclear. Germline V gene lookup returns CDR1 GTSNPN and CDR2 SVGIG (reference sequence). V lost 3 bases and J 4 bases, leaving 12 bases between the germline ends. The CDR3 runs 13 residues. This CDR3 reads CAWSLYSVYGYTF. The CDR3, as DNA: TGTGCCTGGAGCCTCTATTCGGTCTATGGCTACACCTTC. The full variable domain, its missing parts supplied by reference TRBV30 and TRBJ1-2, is SQTIHQWPATLVQPVGSPLSLECTVEGTSNPNLYWYRQAAGRGLQLLFYSVGIGQISSEVPQNLSASRPQDRQFILSSKKLLLSDSGFYLCAWSLYSVYGYTFGSGTRLTVV.

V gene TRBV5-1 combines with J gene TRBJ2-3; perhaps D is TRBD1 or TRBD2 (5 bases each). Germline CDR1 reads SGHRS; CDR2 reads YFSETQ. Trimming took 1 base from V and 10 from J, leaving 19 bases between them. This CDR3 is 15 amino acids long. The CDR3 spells CASSLSGTTAIAQYF. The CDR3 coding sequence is TGCGCCAGCAGCTTGTCCGGGACCACGGCAATAGCGCAGTATTTT.

The CDR3 nucleotides read TGCAGTGCTAGTCGAACCGGGACCCTTGAGCAGTTCTTC. Its protein is CSASRTGTLEQFF. V is TRBV20-1 and J is TRBJ2-1, with D perhaps matching TRBD1 or TRBD2 (5 bases each). The CDR3 has 13 amino acids. CDR1 and CDR2 from the germline V gene are DFQATT and SNEGSKA (reference sequence). V was trimmed by 3 bases and J by 9 bases, leaving 15 bases between them.

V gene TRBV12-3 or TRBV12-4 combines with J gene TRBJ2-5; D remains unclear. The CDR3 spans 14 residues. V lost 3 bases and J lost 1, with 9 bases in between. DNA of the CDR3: TGTGCCAGCAGTTTCAGCCTGCTCCAAGAGACCCAGTACTTC. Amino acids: CASSFSLLQETQYF.

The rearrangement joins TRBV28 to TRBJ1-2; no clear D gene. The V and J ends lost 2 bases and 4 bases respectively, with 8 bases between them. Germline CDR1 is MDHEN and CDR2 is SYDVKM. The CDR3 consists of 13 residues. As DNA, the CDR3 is TGTGCCAGCAGTTTAGTCCAGAGCTATGGCTACACCTTC. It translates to CASSLVQSYGYTF.

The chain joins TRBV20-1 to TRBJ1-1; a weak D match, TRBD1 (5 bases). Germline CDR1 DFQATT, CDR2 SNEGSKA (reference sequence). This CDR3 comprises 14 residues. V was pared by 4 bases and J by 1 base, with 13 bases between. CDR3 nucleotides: TGCAGTGCTACCGACCTCGGGGGGAACACTGAAGCTTTCTTT. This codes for CSATDLGGNTEAFF.

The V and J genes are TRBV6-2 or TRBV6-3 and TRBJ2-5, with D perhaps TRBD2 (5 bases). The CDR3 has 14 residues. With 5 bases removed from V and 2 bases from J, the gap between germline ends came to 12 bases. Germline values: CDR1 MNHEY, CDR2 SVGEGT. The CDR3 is CASSPAVPQETQYF. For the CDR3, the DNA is TGTGCCAGCAGTCCAGCGGTACCTCAAGAGACCCAGTACTTC.

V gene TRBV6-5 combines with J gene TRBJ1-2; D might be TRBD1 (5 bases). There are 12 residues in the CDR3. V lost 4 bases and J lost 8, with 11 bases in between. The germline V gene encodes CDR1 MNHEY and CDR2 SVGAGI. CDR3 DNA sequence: TGTGCCAGCAGTTCAAGGGGTCTCGGCTACACCTTC. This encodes CASSSRGLGYTF.

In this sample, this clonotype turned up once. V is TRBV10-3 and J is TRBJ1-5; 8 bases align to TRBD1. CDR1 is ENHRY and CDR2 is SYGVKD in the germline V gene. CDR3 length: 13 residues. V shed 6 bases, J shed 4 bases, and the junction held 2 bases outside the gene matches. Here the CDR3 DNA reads TGTGCCATCAGCGGACAGGGTAATCAGCCCCAGCATTTT. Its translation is CAISGQGNQPQHF.

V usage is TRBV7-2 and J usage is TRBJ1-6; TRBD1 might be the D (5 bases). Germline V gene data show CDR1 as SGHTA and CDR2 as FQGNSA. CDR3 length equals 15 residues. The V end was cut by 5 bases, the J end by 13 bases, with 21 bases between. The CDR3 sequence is CASSPKGDTWSPLHF. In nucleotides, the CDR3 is TGTGCCAGCAGCCCTAAAGGGGATACGTGGTCGCCCCTCCACTTT. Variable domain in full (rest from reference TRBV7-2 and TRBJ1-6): GAGVSQSPSNKVTEKGKDVELRCDPISGHTALYWYRQSLGQGLEFLIYFQGNSAPDKSGLPSDRFSAERTGGSVSTLTIQRTQQEDSAVYLCASSPKGDTWSPLHFGNGTRLTVT.

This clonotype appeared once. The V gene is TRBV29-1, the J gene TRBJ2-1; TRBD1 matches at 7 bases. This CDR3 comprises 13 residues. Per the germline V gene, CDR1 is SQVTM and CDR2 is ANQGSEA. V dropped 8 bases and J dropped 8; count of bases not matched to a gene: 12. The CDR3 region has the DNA TGCAGCTTTGCCCGCGACAGGGCGGATGAGCAGTTCTTC. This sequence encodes CSFARDRADEQFF.

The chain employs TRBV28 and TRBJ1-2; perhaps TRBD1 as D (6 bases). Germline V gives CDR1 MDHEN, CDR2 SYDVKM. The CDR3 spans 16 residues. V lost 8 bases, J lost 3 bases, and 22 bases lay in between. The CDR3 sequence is CASGRHYREGDYGYTF. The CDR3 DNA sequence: TGTGCCAGCGGACGTCACTACAGGGAAGGGGACTATGGCTACACCTTC.

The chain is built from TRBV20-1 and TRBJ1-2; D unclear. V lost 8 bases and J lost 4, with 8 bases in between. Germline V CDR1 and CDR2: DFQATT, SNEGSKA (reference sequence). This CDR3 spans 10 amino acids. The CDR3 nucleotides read TGCAGTACTAATAGCTATGGCTACACCTTC. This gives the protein CSTNSYGYTF.

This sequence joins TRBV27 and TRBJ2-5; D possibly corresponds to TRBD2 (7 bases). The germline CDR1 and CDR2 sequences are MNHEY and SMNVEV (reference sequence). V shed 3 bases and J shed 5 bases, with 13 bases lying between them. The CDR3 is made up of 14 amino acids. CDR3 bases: TGTGCCAGCAGTTTCTGGGGGGGCCTTGAGACCCAGTACTTC. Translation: CASSFWGGLETQYF.

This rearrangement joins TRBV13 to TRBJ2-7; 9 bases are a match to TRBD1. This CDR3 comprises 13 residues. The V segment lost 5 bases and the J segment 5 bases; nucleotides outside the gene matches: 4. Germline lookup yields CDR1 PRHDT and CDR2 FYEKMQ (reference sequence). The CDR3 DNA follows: TGTGCCAGCAGCCGTAGACAGGGGGACGAGCAGTACTTC. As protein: CASSRRQGDEQYF.

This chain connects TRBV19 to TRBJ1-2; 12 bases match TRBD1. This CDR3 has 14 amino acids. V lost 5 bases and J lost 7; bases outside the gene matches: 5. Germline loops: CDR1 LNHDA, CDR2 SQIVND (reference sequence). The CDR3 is CASSPGTGGFGYTF. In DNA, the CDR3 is TGTGCCAGTAGTCCTGGGACAGGGGGCTTTGGCTACACCTTC.

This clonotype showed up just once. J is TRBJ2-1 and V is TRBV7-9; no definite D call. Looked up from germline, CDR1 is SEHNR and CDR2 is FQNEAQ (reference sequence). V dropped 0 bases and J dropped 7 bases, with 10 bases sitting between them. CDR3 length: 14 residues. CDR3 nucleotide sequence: TGTGCCAGCAGCTTAGCGCACGTTGGGAATGAGCAGTTCTTC. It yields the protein CASSLAHVGNEQFF.

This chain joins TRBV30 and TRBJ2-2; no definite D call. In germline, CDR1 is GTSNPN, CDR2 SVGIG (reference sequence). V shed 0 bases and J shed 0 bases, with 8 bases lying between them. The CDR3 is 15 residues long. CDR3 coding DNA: TGTGCCTGGAGTGTGGGCTCTCCGAACACCGGGGAGCTGTTTTTT. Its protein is CAWSVGSPNTGELFF.